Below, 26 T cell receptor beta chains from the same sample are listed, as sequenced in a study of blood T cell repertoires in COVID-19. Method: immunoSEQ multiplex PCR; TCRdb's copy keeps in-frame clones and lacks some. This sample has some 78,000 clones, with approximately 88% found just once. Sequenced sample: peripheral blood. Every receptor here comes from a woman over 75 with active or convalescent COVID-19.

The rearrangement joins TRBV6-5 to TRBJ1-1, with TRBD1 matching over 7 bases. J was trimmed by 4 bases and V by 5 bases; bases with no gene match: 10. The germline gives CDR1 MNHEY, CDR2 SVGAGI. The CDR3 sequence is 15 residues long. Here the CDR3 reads CASSTGQDLGTEAFF. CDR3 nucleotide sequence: TGTGCCAGCAGTACTGGACAGGACCTAGGCACTGAAGCTTTCTTT.

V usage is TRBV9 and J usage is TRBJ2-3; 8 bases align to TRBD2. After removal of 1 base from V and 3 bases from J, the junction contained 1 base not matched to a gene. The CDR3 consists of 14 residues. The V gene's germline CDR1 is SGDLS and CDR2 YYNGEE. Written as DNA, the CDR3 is TGTGCCAGCAGCGTAAGCGGGAGAACAGATACGCAGTATTTT. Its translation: CASSVSGRTDTQYF.

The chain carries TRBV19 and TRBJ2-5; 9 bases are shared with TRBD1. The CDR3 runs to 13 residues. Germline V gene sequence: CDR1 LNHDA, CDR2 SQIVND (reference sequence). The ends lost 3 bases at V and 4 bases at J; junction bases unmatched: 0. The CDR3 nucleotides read TGTGCCAGTAGTATGACAGGGGGAGAGACCCAGTACTTC. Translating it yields CASSMTGGETQYF.

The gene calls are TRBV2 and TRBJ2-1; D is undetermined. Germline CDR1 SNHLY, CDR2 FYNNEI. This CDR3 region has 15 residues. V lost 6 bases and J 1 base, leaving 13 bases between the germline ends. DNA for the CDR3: TGTGCCAGCAGGGCCAGACTTCTTTCCTACAATGAGCAGTTCTTC. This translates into CASRARLLSYNEQFF. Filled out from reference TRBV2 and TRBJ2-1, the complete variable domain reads EPEVTQTPSHQVTQMGQEVILRCVPISNHLYFYWYRQILGQKVEFLVSFYNNEISEKSEIFDDQFSVERPDGSNFTLKIRSTKLEDSAMYFCASRARLLSYNEQFFGPGTRLTVL.

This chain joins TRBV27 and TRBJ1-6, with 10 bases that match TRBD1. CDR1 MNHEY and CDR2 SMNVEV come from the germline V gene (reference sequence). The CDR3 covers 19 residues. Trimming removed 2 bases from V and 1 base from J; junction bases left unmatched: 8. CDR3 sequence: CASSLARGQGRSYNSPLHF. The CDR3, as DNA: TGTGCCAGCAGTTTAGCTCGGGGACAGGGGAGGTCCTATAATTCACCCCTCCACTTT.

The CDR3 sequence: CASKLGQGLSPLHF. The CDR3 nucleotides read TGTGCCAGCAAATTGGGACAGGGCCTTTCACCCCTCCACTTT. The chain links TRBV2 to TRBJ1-6; 9 bases fit TRBD1. The CDR3 has 14 amino acids. Unmatched junction bases numbered 7, after V lost 7 bases and J lost 9 bases. The germline V gene encodes CDR1 SNHLY and CDR2 FYNNEI.

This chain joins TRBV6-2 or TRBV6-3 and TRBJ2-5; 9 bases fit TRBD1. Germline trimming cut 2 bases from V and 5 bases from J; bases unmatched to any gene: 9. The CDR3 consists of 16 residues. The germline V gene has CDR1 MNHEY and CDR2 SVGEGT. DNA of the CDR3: TGTGCCAGCAGTTACGCCTCCACAGGGGGCGCGGAGACCCAGTACTTC. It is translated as CASSYASTGGAETQYF.

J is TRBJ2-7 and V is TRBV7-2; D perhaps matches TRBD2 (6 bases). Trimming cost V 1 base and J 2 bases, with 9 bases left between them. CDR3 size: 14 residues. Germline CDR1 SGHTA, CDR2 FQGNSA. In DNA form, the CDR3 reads TGTGCCAGCAGCTTAGGAGGGAGGACCTACGAGCAGTACTTC. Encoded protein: CASSLGGRTYEQYF. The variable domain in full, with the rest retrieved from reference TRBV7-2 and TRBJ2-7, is GAGVSQSPSNKVTEKGKDVELRCDPISGHTALYWYRQSLGQGLEFLIYFQGNSAPDKSGLPSDRFSAERTGGSVSTLTIQRTQQEDSAVYLCASSLGGRTYEQYFGPGTRLTVT.

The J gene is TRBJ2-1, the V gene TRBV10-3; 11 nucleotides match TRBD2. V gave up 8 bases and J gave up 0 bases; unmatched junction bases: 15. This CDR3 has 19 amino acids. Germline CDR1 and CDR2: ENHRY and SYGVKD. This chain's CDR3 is CAIGSRGSGRESSYNEQFF. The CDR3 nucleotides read TGTGCCATCGGCTCAAGGGGTAGCGGGAGGGAGAGCTCCTACAATGAGCAGTTCTTC.

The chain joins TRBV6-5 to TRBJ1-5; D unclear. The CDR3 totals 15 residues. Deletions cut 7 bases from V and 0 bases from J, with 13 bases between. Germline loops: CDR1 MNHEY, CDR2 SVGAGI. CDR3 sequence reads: CASKLASYSNQPQHF. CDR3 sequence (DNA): TGTGCCAGCAAGCTCGCCTCCTATAGCAATCAGCCCCAGCATTTT.

The CDR3 coding sequence is TGTGCCAGCAGCCAAGGGGGCAGCGCCCCCTATAATTCACCCCTCCACTTT. Encoded protein: CASSQGGSAPYNSPLHF. The chain carries TRBV4-2 and TRBJ1-6, with D perhaps matching TRBD1 (5 bases). The CDR3 is 17 residues long. The V gene's germline CDR1 is LGHNA and CDR2 YNFKEQ. The ends were cut back, 1 base at V and 2 bases at J, with 12 bases in the middle.

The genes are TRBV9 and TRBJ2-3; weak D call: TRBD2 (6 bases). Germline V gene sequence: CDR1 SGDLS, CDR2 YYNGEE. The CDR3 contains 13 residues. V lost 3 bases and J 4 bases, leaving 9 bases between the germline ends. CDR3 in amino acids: CASSAGLSDTQYF. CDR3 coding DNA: TGTGCCAGCAGCGCGGGACTTTCAGATACGCAGTATTTT. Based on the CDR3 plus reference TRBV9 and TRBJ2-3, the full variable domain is DSGVTQTPKHLITATGQRVTLRCSPRSGDLSVYWYQQSLDQGLQFLIQYYNGEERAKGNILERFSAQQFPDLHSELNLSSLELGDSALYFCASSAGLSDTQYFGPGTRLTVL.

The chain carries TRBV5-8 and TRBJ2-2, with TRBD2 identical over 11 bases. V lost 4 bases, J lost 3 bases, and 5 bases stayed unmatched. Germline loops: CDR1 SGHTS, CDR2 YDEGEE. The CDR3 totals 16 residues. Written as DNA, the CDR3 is TGTGCCAGCAGCCTACTAGCGGGAGTGGACACCGGGGAGCTGTTTTTT. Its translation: CASSLLAGVDTGELFF. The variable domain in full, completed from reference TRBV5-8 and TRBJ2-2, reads EAGVTQSPTHLIKTRGQQATLRCSPISGHTSVYWYQQALGLGLQFLLWYDEGEERNRGNFPPRFSGRQFPNYSSELNVNALELEDSALYLCASSLLAGVDTGELFFGEGSRLTVL.

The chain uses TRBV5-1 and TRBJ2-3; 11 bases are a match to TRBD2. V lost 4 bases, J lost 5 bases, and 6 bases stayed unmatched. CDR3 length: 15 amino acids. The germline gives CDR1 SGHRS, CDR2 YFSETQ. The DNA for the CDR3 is TGCGCCAGCAGCACGCCCCTAGCGGGAGGAGATACGCAGTATTTT. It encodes CASSTPLAGGDTQYF.

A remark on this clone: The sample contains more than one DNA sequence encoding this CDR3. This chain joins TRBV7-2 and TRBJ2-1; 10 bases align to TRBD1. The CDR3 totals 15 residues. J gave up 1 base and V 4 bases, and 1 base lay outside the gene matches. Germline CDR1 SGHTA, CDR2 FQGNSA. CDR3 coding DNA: TGTGCCAGCAGCTCGGACAGGGGGTCCTACAATGAGCAGTTCTTC. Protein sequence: CASSSDRGSYNEQFF.

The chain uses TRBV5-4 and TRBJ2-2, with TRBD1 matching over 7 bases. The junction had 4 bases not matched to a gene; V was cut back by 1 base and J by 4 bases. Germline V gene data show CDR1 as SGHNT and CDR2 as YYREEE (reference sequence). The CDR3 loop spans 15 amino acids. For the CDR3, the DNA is TGTGCCAGCAGCTTGCGAGGGGGCCCCACCGGGGAGCTGTTTTTT. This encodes CASSLRGGPTGELFF.

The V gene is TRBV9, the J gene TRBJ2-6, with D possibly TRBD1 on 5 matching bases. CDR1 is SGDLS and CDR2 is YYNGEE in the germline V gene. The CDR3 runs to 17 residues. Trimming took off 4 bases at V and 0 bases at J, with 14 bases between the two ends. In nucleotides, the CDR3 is TGTGCCAGCAGCCGGATCCCGACAGACTCTGGGGCCAACGTCCTGACTTTC. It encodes CASSRIPTDSGANVLTF.

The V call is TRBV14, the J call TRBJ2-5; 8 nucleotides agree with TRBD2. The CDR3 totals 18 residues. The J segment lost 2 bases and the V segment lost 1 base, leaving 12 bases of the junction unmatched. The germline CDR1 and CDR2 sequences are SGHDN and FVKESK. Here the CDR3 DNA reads TGTGCCAGCAGCCAAGGACCACAGCGGGAGAAACTTCAAGAGACCCAGTACTTC. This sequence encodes CASSQGPQREKLQETQYF.

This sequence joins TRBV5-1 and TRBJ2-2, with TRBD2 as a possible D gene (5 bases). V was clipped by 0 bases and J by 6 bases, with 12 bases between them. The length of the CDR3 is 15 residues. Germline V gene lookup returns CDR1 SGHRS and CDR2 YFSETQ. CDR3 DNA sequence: TGCGCCAGCAGCTTGGCCTCGGGGTACCCCGGGGAGCTGTTTTTT. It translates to CASSLASGYPGELFF.

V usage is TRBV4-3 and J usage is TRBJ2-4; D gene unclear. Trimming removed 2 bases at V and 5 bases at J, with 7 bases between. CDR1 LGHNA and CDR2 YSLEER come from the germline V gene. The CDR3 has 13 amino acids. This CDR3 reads CASSQSAENIQYF. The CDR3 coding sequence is TGCGCCAGCAGCCAAAGCGCGGAAAACATTCAGTACTTC.

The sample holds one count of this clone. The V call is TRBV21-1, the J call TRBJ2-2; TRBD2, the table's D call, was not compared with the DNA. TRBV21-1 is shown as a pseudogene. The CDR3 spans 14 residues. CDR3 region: CASSDKRGGGGLFF. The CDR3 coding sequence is TGTGCCAGCAGCGATAAGCGGGGGGGCGGAGGGCTGTTTTTT.

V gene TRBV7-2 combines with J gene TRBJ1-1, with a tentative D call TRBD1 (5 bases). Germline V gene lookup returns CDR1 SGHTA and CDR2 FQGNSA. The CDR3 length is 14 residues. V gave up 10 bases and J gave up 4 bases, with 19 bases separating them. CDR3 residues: CATSPWAGPTEAFF. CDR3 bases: TGTGCCACCTCTCCGTGGGCAGGGCCCACTGAAGCTTTCTTT.

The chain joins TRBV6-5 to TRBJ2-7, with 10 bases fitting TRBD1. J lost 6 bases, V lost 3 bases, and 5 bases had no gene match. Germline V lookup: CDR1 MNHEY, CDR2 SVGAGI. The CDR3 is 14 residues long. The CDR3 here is CASSYAGTGVEQYF. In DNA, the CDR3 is TGTGCCAGCAGTTATGCCGGGACAGGGGTCGAGCAGTACTTC.

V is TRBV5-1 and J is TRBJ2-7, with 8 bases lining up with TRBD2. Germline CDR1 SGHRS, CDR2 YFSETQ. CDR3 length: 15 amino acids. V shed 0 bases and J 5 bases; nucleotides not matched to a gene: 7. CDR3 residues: CASSLVSSGRNEQYF. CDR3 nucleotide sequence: TGCGCCAGCAGCTTGGTTTCTAGCGGGCGAAACGAGCAGTACTTC.

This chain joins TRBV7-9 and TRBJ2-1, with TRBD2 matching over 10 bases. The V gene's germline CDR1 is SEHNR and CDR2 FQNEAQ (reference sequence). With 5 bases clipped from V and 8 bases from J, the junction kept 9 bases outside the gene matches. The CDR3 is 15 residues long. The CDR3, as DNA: TGTGCCAGCAGCCCACCGGGACTAGCGAGGGATGAGCAGTTCTTC. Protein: CASSPPGLARDEQFF.

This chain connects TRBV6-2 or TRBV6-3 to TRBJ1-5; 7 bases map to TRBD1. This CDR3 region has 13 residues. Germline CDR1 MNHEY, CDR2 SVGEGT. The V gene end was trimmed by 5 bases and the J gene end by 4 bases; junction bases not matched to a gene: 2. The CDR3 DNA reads TGTGCCAGCAGTGACAGGGAGAATCAGCCCCAGCATTTT. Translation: CASSDRENQPQHF.